This T cell receptor beta chain was sequenced for a study of blood T cell repertoires in COVID-19. Study background: Italy, Spain and the United States were the sources of the convalescent and acute COVID-19 samples. Sample material is recorded as cDNA or gDNA derived from T cells, B-cell-depleted T cells, or PBMCs.

Cohort allocation depended upon clinical history that participants reported. The germline gives CDR1 SQVTM, CDR2 ANQGSEA. V was clipped by 0 bases and J by 6 bases, with 14 bases between them. CDR3 length: 14 residues. Original methodology: Estimation of nucleated cell counts relied on the amplification of reference gene primers. The repertoire was sequenced with immunoSEQ multiplex PCR; TCRdb's copy has only in-frame clones and lacks some. The D gene and trimming were derived from the DNA, and the V and J assignments and clone size from that table. The sample records 150,000 to 200,000 clones, less than 90% being singletons. This clone was recorded a few times.

This chain links TRBV29-1 with TRBJ1-2; the D gene is possibly TRBD1 (6 bases). This TCR derives from a human donor with acute COVID-19. The donor label of this sample is uncertain. Material: PBMCs or T cells enriched from blood (not recorded which). CDR3 sequence (DNA): TGCAGCGTTGAAGATCGGGGGGCTGGAGATGGCTACACCTTC. This codes for CSVEDRGAGDGYTF.